The 23 T cell receptor beta chains below were found in one sample sequenced in a study of Graves' ophthalmopathy and Graves' hyperthyroidism. CDR3 regions of TCR beta were amplified from RNA transcripts. RT-PCR in the first round used HTBI primers; a second-round multiplex PCR followed. One entry per CDR3 protein, called by TCRdb with MiXCR from the multiplex PCR reads. Of roughly 700,000 distinct CDR3 sequences listed, roughly 40% are singletons. The material sequenced was peripheral blood. The receptors were sampled from an adult man with Graves' ophthalmopathy.

This clonotype was counted a few times. The genes are TRBV5-1 and TRBJ1-1, with a possible D match to TRBD1 (5 bases). Germline-derived CDR1 and CDR2 are SGHRS and YFSETQ. V lost 4 bases to trimming and J lost 1 base, with 11 bases between them. The CDR3 extends over 14 amino acids. The DNA for the CDR3 is TGCGCCAGCAGCGTGAAAGGGGCGAACACTGAAGCTTTCTTT. It is translated as CASSVKGANTEAFF.

The CDR3 coding sequence is TGCAGCGTTGAAGAGGACAGGGTATATGGCTACACCTTC. Residues: CSVEEDRVYGYTF. The chain links TRBV29-1 to TRBJ1-2; 8 bases match TRBD1. Per germline, CDR1 SQVTM and CDR2 ANQGSEA. The CDR3 is 13 amino acids. J lost 5 bases, V lost 0 bases, and 2 bases had no gene match.

Many counts were recorded for this clonotype. This rearrangement joins TRBV29-1 to TRBJ1-4, with TRBD1 identical over 10 bases. The ends lost 7 bases at V and 8 bases at J; junction bases unmatched: 10. Germline CDR1 reads SQVTM; CDR2 reads ANQGSEA. This CDR3 region has 14 residues. The CDR3: CSGYGTGESEKLFF. Here the CDR3 DNA reads TGCAGCGGGTATGGGACAGGGGAAAGCGAAAAACTGTTTTTT.

This clonotype has more than one count but fewer than ten. J is TRBJ1-2 and V is TRBV9; D call uncertain. Per germline, CDR1 SGDLS and CDR2 YYNGEE. Between the trimmed V and J ends, which lost 6 bases and 4 bases, there was a span of 13 bases. The CDR3 has 13 amino acids. The CDR3 nucleotides are TGTGCCAGCACCGACGGGCCCGGCTATGGCTACACCTTC. The encoded protein is CASTDGPGYGYTF.

This clonotype was seen many times. V usage is TRBV20-1 and J usage is TRBJ1-1; TRBD1 is a possible D gene (5 bases). Germline assignment: CDR1 DFQATT and CDR2 SNEGSKA (reference sequence). V lost 6 bases and J 0 bases, leaving 11 bases between the germline ends. The CDR3 loop spans 13 amino acids. CDR3 in DNA: TGCAGTGCGGGGGGACTGTTGAACACTGAAGCTTTCTTT. It is translated as CSAGGLLNTEAFF.

The genes are TRBV7-2 and TRBJ1-2, with 8 bases that match TRBD1. The CDR3 is 14 residues long. With V trimmed by 8 bases and J by 6 bases, 11 bases remained unmatched. CDR1 and CDR2 from the germline V gene are SGHTA and FQGNSA. The CDR3 here is CASSSGQEGNGYTF. The CDR3 bases are TGTGCCAGCTCATCGGGACAGGAAGGGAATGGCTACACCTTC.

This clonotype was seen a handful of times. The chain carries TRBV9 and TRBJ2-5; the D gene could be TRBD1 or TRBD2 (6 bases each). Trimming left V 3 bases short and J 1 base short, with 13 bases between. The CDR3 has 15 residues. CDR1 and CDR2 (germline): SGDLS, YYNGEE. The CDR3 DNA reads TGTGCCAGCAGCGGATCGGGGGCATTCCAAGAGACCCAGTACTTC. Protein product: CASSGSGAFQETQYF.

This clonotype has a count of ten or more. This chain joins TRBV5-8 and TRBJ2-5, with D unclear. Trimming removed 2 bases at V and 3 bases at J, with 5 bases between. There are 12 residues in the CDR3. Germline CDR1 reads SGHTS; CDR2 reads YDEGEE. The CDR3 spells CASSFKEETQYF. The CDR3 DNA reads as TGTGCCAGCAGCTTTAAGGAAGAGACCCAGTACTTC.

This clonotype was observed many times. The rearrangement links TRBV2 to TRBJ1-1; D may be TRBD1 (5 bases). V was clipped by 3 bases and J by 6 bases, with 14 bases between them. Germline V gives CDR1 SNHLY, CDR2 FYNNEI. This CDR3 is 14 amino acids long. CDR3 coding DNA: TGTGCCAGCAGTGAGCTTGGGGCGTTGGCTGAAGCTTTCTTT. As protein: CASSELGALAEAFF.

The V call is TRBV29-1, the J call TRBJ2-5; D is unresolved. The germline V and J ends were trimmed by 8 bases and 0 bases, with 4 bases remaining between them. Germline V gene lookup returns CDR1 SQVTM and CDR2 ANQGSEA. The CDR3 has 10 amino acids. This CDR3 is CSRDQETQYF. In DNA, the CDR3 is TGCAGCCGAGACCAAGAGACCCAGTACTTC. The complete variable domain, with remaining parts taken from reference TRBV29-1 and TRBJ2-5, reads SAVISQKPSRDICQRGTSLTIQCQVDSQVTMMFWYRQQPGQSLTLIATANQGSEATYESGFVIDKFPISRPNLTFSTLTVSNMSPEDSSIYLCSRDQETQYFGPGTRLLVL.

This clonotype was detected only a few times. The gene calls are TRBV20-1 and TRBJ1-6; a weak D match, TRBD1 (5 bases). There are 16 residues in the CDR3. The germline gives CDR1 DFQATT, CDR2 SNEGSKA (reference sequence). V gave up 5 bases and J gave up 10 bases, with 24 bases separating them. The CDR3 reads CSAPPSPGRAVSPLHF. The CDR3 DNA reads as TGCAGTGCTCCCCCCAGTCCAGGGAGAGCAGTATCACCCCTCCACTTT.

This sequence joins TRBV6-6 and TRBJ1-5, with unresolved D. Germline CDR1 is MNHNY and CDR2 is SVGAGI (reference sequence). V was trimmed by 5 bases and J by 7 bases, leaving 12 bases between them. CDR3 length: 13 residues. CDR3 nucleotide sequence: TGTGCCAGCAGTGATGATGGCGGACAGCCCCAGCATTTT. Translation gives CASSDDGGQPQHF.

Of note for this clonotype: This may arise from a read error, as a much more abundant clone is one base away. The genes are TRBV20-1 and TRBJ1-1; D not resolved. Germline loops: CDR1 DFQATT, CDR2 SNEGSKA (reference sequence). The CDR3 runs to 12 residues. V was shortened by 0 bases and J by 0 bases, with 2 bases between the two germline ends. The CDR3 region has the DNA TGCAGTGCTAGAGATGTGAACACTGAAGCTTTCTTT. Translating gives CSARDVNTEAFF.

The J gene is TRBJ1-1, the V gene TRBV6-6; D possibly corresponds to TRBD1 (6 bases). CDR3 size: 14 residues. The germline gives CDR1 MNHNY, CDR2 SVGAGI (reference sequence). V was clipped by 5 bases and J by 3 bases, with 13 bases between them. CDR3 DNA: TGTGCCAGCAGTCGGGACACGAAGTACACTGAAGCTTTCTTT. This encodes CASSRDTKYTEAFF.

There are a few counts of this clonotype. The CDR3 protein is CSASQGLMNTEAFF. For the CDR3, the DNA is TGCAGTGCTAGCCAGGGGCTCATGAACACTGAAGCTTTCTTT. This chain joins TRBV20-1 and TRBJ1-1, with D possibly being TRBD1 (6 bases). V was pared by 3 bases and J by 0 bases, with 11 bases between. Looked up from germline, CDR1 is DFQATT and CDR2 is SNEGSKA (reference sequence). This CDR3 is 14 amino acids long.

CDR3 nucleotides: TGTGCCAGCAGTGAAGATCGGTATGATAATTCACCCCTCCACTTT. Translated, it gives CASSEDRYDNSPLHF. J is TRBJ1-6 and V is TRBV9; no reliable D call. Germline V gene data show CDR1 as SGDLS and CDR2 as YYNGEE. V dropped 5 bases and J dropped 5 bases, with 14 bases sitting between them. The CDR3 runs to 15 residues.

This chain uses TRBV25-1 with TRBJ2-7, with D maybe TRBD2 (6 bases). Looked up from germline, CDR1 is MGHDK and CDR2 is SYGVNS. The CDR3 totals 14 residues. V shed 5 bases and J shed 0 bases, with 11 bases lying between them. CDR3 DNA sequence: TGTGCCAGCAGTTTTGGGAGGATCTCCTACGAGCAGTACTTC. Amino acids: CASSFGRISYEQYF.

This clonotype was counted a single time. V and J are TRBV7-9 and TRBJ2-5; D perhaps matches TRBD2 (6 bases). Germline loops: CDR1 SEHNR, CDR2 FQNEAQ (reference sequence). Deletions cut 2 bases from V and 5 bases from J, with 15 bases between. This CDR3 region has 15 residues. The CDR3 spells CASSLSSGLRETQYF. In DNA, the CDR3 is TGTGCCAGCAGCTTATCGAGCGGGCTTCGGGAGACCCAGTACTTC.

The chain joins TRBV25-1 to TRBJ1-6, with D tentatively TRBD1 (6 bases). There are 18 residues in the CDR3. Germline V gene sequence: CDR1 MGHDK, CDR2 SYGVNS. The germline V and J ends were trimmed by 3 bases and 6 bases, with 21 bases remaining between them. The CDR3 sequence: CASSDSAGGQGGNSPLHF. The CDR3 DNA reads as TGTGCCAGCAGTGATAGTGCCGGGGGGCAGGGCGGTAATTCACCCCTCCACTTT.

Of note for this clonotype: A single base separates this from a much larger clone, so it may be a read error. The chain recombines TRBV19 with TRBJ1-1; possible D gene TRBD1, 5 bases. CDR1 LNHDA and CDR2 SQIVND come from the germline V gene (reference sequence). The CDR3 runs 14 residues. V lost 6 bases, J lost 6 bases, and 17 bases lay in between. This CDR3 is CASSLFGTGAEAFF. CDR3 bases: TGTGCCAGTAGCCTATTTGGGACGGGCGCTGAAGCTTTCTTT.

About this clonotype: A junction boundary mismatches the germline segment, possibly from a read error. The V call is TRBV10-3, the J call TRBJ1-1; D not certain. Per the germline V gene, CDR1 is ENHRY and CDR2 is SYGVKD. The CDR3 has 17 residues. CDR3 region: CASSYSVREGMNTEAFF. CDR3 DNA: TGTGCCAGCAGTTACTCGGTACGGGAAGGCATGAACACTGAAGCTTTCTTT.

This clonotype was picked up a small number of times. The V gene is TRBV10-2, the J gene TRBJ2-7; D possibly corresponds to TRBD1 (5 bases). Trimming took 3 bases from V and 6 from J, leaving 12 bases between them. This CDR3 spans 13 amino acids. The germline V gene encodes CDR1 WSHSY and CDR2 SAAADI. The CDR3 nucleotides are TGCGCCAGCAGTGATTTAGGTAGGGGCGAGCAGTACTTC. Translated, it gives CASSDLGRGEQYF.

Note on this clonotype: Given a much more abundant clone one base away, this may be a read error. V usage is TRBV15 and J usage is TRBJ2-7; D perhaps matches TRBD1 (5 bases). This CDR3 contains 15 residues. CDR1 and CDR2 (germline): LNHNV, YYDKDF (reference sequence). Trimming took 4 bases from V and 3 from J, leaving 16 bases between them. CDR3 residues: CATSKANDRIYEQYF. In DNA form, the CDR3 reads TGTGCCACCAGCAAAGCGAACGACAGAATCTACGAGCAGTACTTC.